This entry lists 29 T cell receptor beta chains sequenced from one sample in a study of CD8 T cells in Susac syndrome. With random hexamers, reverse transcription was performed on roughly 0.45 to 1 ug of RNA. TCRdb passed the immunoSEQ multiplex PCR reads through MiXCR, listing each CDR3 protein once. The sample lists more than 150,000 distinct CDR3 sequences, approximately 90% occurring once. The sequenced sample consisted of CD4+ T cells from PBMCs. The receptors here all came from a human donor in good health.

This clonotype has just one count. The rearrangement uses TRBV12-3 or TRBV12-4 and TRBJ2-1; maybe TRBD1 (6 bases). The CDR3 totals 15 residues. The V gene lost 5 bases and the J gene lost 2 bases, with 13 bases spanning the gap. The chain's CDR3 is CASSLRTEAYNEQFF. CDR3 DNA sequence: TGTGCCAGCAGTCTACGGACAGAAGCCTACAATGAGCAGTTCTTC.

The chain employs TRBV20-1 and TRBJ1-2; the D gene is possibly TRBD1 (5 bases). V shed 6 bases and J shed 6 bases, with 14 bases lying between them. Germline V gives CDR1 DFQATT, CDR2 SNEGSKA (reference sequence). The CDR3 sequence is 12 residues long. CDR3 amino acids: CSAYPWGDGYTF. The CDR3 DNA reads as TGCAGTGCCTATCCCTGGGGGGATGGCTACACCTTC.

This chain joins TRBV5-1 and TRBJ1-1; D possibly corresponds to TRBD1 (6 bases). Germline values: CDR1 SGHRS, CDR2 YFSETQ. The CDR3 length is 16 residues. The V end lost 0 bases, the J end lost 2 bases, and 14 bases lay between the germline ends. CDR3 amino acids: CASSLGQGGGNTEAFF. CDR3 sequence (DNA): TGCGCCAGCAGCTTGGGGCAGGGCGGGGGCAACACTGAAGCTTTCTTT.

The chain uses TRBV3-1 and TRBJ2-4, with D possibly TRBD1 on 6 matching bases. V shed 2 bases and J shed 3 bases, with 8 bases lying between them. This CDR3 is 14 amino acids long. Germline V gene sequence: CDR1 LGHDT, CDR2 YNNKEL (reference sequence). CDR3 bases: TGTGCCAGCAGCCAACAGGGGAACAAAAACATTCAGTACTTC. Its translation: CASSQQGNKNIQYF.

This clonotype has only a few counts. The chain uses TRBV7-6 and TRBJ2-2; a weak D match, TRBD1 (6 bases). Trimming pared 1 base from V and 6 bases from J, leaving 6 bases between. This CDR3 contains 13 residues. CDR1 is SGHVS, CDR2 FNYEAQ, per germline. CDR3 sequence: CASSLDRAGELFF. The CDR3 DNA sequence: TGTGCCAGCAGCTTAGACAGGGCCGGGGAGCTGTTTTTT.

The V and J genes are TRBV5-1 and TRBJ2-5; either TRBD1 or TRBD2 may fit D (6 bases each). From germline, CDR1 is SGHRS and CDR2 YFSETQ. This CDR3 comprises 13 residues. V gave up 4 bases and J gave up 7 bases, with 14 bases separating them. This chain's CDR3 is CASSPLGGRTQYF. CDR3 DNA: TGCGCCAGCAGCCCGTTGGGGGGCCGGACCCAGTACTTC.

This clonotype was detected a few times. V usage is TRBV7-2 and J usage is TRBJ2-5; D is undetermined. V was clipped by 3 bases and J by 4 bases, with 3 bases between them. Germline loops: CDR1 SGHTA, CDR2 FQGNSA. This CDR3 has 11 amino acids. DNA of the CDR3: TGTGCCAGCAGCTTTCTAGAGACCCAGTACTTC. It translates to CASSFLETQYF. The full variable domain, its missing parts supplied by reference TRBV7-2 and TRBJ2-5, is GAGVSQSPSNKVTEKGKDVELRCDPISGHTALYWYRQSLGQGLEFLIYFQGNSAPDKSGLPSDRFSAERTGGSVSTLTIQRTQQEDSAVYLCASSFLETQYFGPGTRLLVL.

Here the CDR3 reads CASSFDRATNTGELFF. The DNA for the CDR3 is TGTGCCAGCAGCTTCGACAGGGCCACGAACACCGGGGAGCTGTTTTTT. This chain joins TRBV2 and TRBJ2-2; 7 bases match TRBD1. Germline CDR1 is SNHLY and CDR2 is FYNNEI. CDR3 size: 16 residues. With 6 bases clipped from V and 0 bases from J, the junction kept 7 bases outside the gene matches.

The CDR3 coding sequence is TGTGCCACCAGTGACCGGAGGGGGGACCACGAGCAGTACTTC. Its protein is CATSDRRGDHEQYF. The rearrangement uses TRBV24-1 and TRBJ2-7; D tentatively fits TRBD1 or TRBD2 (6 bases each). The V gene lost 4 bases and the J gene lost 5 bases, with 14 bases spanning the gap. The CDR3 is 14 amino acids. Looked up from germline, CDR1 is KGHDR and CDR2 is SFDVKD.

This chain uses TRBV7-2 with TRBJ1-6; weak D call: TRBD1 (5 bases). Trimming removed 2 bases at V and 10 bases at J, with 12 bases between. There are 14 residues in the CDR3. Looked up from germline, CDR1 is SGHTA and CDR2 is FQGNSA. The CDR3 is CASSLRDPGSPLHF. The CDR3 nucleotides are TGTGCCAGCAGCTTAAGGGACCCGGGGTCACCCCTCCACTTT. Combining the CDR3 with reference TRBV7-2 and TRBJ1-6 gives the whole variable domain GAGVSQSPSNKVTEKGKDVELRCDPISGHTALYWYRQSLGQGLEFLIYFQGNSAPDKSGLPSDRFSAERTGGSVSTLTIQRTQQEDSAVYLCASSLRDPGSPLHFGNGTRLTVT.

The genes are TRBV9 and TRBJ2-3; the match to TRBD1 covers 8 bases. Germline CDR1 is SGDLS and CDR2 is YYNGEE. This CDR3 has 13 residues. Losses at the gene ends were 2 bases for V and 5 bases for J; bases not matched to a gene: 1. CDR3 residues: CASSVTGGDTQYF. DNA of the CDR3: TGTGCCAGCAGCGTCACAGGGGGAGATACGCAGTATTTT. Looking up the rest from reference TRBV9 and TRBJ2-3 gives the full variable domain: DSGVTQTPKHLITATGQRVTLRCSPRSGDLSVYWYQQSLDQGLQFLIQYYNGEERAKGNILERFSAQQFPDLHSELNLSSLELGDSALYFCASSVTGGDTQYFGPGTRLTVL.

The rearrangement joins TRBV20-1 to TRBJ1-4; 11 positions agree with TRBD1. Per germline, CDR1 DFQATT and CDR2 SNEGSKA (reference sequence). Trimming took 6 bases from V and 5 from J; bases not matched to a gene: 5. This CDR3 contains 14 residues. As DNA, the CDR3 is TGCAGTGCCGGGGGACAGGGGGGGAATGAAAAACTGTTTTTT. Translated: CSAGGQGGNEKLFF.

The V call is TRBV28, the J call TRBJ1-5, with D unresolved. Trimming took 5 bases from V and 0 from J, leaving 11 bases between them. Germline CDR1 reads MDHEN; CDR2 reads SYDVKM. CDR3 length: 15 residues. CDR3 sequence: CASSTFSGSNQPQHF. The CDR3 nucleotides are TGTGCCAGCAGTACCTTCAGCGGTAGCAATCAGCCCCAGCATTTT.

The rearrangement joins TRBV30 to TRBJ2-2; D unresolved. This CDR3 spans 13 amino acids. V lost 0 bases and J lost 6, with 8 bases in between. CDR1 is GTSNPN, CDR2 SVGIG, per germline (reference sequence). The CDR3 DNA reads TGTGCCTGGAGTGTAAGACTGTCCGGGGAGCTGTTTTTT. This translates into CAWSVRLSGELFF.

The chain joins TRBV6-5 to TRBJ2-7; D is unclear. This CDR3 has 14 residues. The germline CDR1 and CDR2 sequences are MNHEY and SVGAGI. Trimming cost V 2 bases and J 5 bases, with 13 bases left between them. This CDR3 is CASSYGFERNEQYF. The CDR3 DNA reads TGTGCCAGCAGTTACGGGTTTGAGAGGAACGAGCAGTACTTC.

The sample holds one count of this clonotype. One junction end disagrees with the germline gene, perhaps due to a read error. The rearrangement uses TRBV30 and TRBJ2-1, with D uncertain. The CDR3 extends over 12 amino acids. Germline V gives CDR1 GTSNPN, CDR2 SVGIG (reference sequence). The DNA of the CDR3 is TGTGCCTGGAGTCCCGGGTACACTGAGCAGTTCTTC. Protein product: CAWSPGYTEQFF.

V gene TRBV5-1 combines with J gene TRBJ1-1; D is possibly TRBD1 (5 bases). Germline V gives CDR1 SGHRS, CDR2 YFSETQ. This CDR3 spans 14 amino acids. V dropped 6 bases and J dropped 3 bases, with 15 bases sitting between them. CDR3 protein: CASTYGTYDTEAFF. In nucleotides, the CDR3 is TGCGCCAGCACCTATGGGACTTACGACACTGAAGCTTTCTTT.

The chain combines TRBV20-1 with TRBJ2-2, with D possibly TRBD2 on 6 matching bases. CDR1 and CDR2 (germline): DFQATT, SNEGSKA (reference sequence). The CDR3 has 16 amino acids. V was trimmed by 0 bases and J by 3 bases, leaving 14 bases between them. CDR3 sequence: CSARDWGGGDTGELFF. The CDR3 nucleotides are TGCAGTGCTAGAGATTGGGGTGGCGGGGACACCGGGGAGCTGTTTTTT.

The chain has TRBV9 and TRBJ1-6; D uncertain. The germline V gene has CDR1 SGDLS and CDR2 YYNGEE. This CDR3 comprises 13 residues. Trimming shortened V by 3 bases and J by 13 bases, and 14 bases separated the two germline ends. This CDR3 is CASSEARVPPLHF. CDR3 bases: TGTGCCAGCAGCGAGGCCCGCGTTCCGCCCCTCCACTTT.

The chain joins TRBV5-4 to TRBJ2-5, with a weak D call TRBD2 (6 bases). The germline V gene has CDR1 SGHNT and CDR2 YYREEE (reference sequence). Between the trimmed V and J ends, which lost 2 bases and 7 bases, there was a span of 15 bases. The CDR3 loop spans 14 amino acids. The CDR3, as DNA: TGTGCCAGCAGCTTTCCGGGGGAGGTGGGGACCCAGTACTTC. This gives the protein CASSFPGEVGTQYF.

The genes are TRBV7-2 and TRBJ2-6; 7 nucleotides line up with TRBD1. The J segment lost 2 bases and the V segment lost 5 bases, leaving 15 bases of the junction unmatched. This CDR3 region has 19 residues. CDR1 and CDR2 from the germline V gene are SGHTA and FQGNSA. CDR3 sequence (DNA): TGTGCCAGCAGCGCCCCGGGTGAGGGGGCTATTACTGGGGCCAACGTCCTGACTTTC. Amino acid sequence: CASSAPGEGAITGANVLTF.

The chain carries TRBV7-9 and TRBJ1-5; TRBD1 might be the D (5 bases). The ends were cut back, 4 bases at V and 7 bases at J, with 14 bases in the middle. This CDR3 contains 14 residues. The germline gives CDR1 SEHNR, CDR2 FQNEAQ (reference sequence). CDR3 in amino acids: CASSSRQGGQPQHF. The CDR3 region has the DNA TGTGCCAGCAGCTCTCGGCAGGGAGGACAGCCCCAGCATTTT. Supplemented by reference TRBV7-9 and TRBJ1-5, the full variable domain reads DTGVSQNPRHKITKRGQNVTFRCDPISEHNRLYWYRQTLGQGPEFLTYFQNEAQLEKSRLLSDRFSAERPKGSFSTLEIQRTEQGDSAMYLCASSSRQGGQPQHFGDGTRLSIL.

This chain uses TRBV10-3 with TRBJ2-2; D call uncertain. V lost 4 bases and J 1 base, leaving 4 bases between the germline ends. Looked up from germline, CDR1 is ENHRY and CDR2 is SYGVKD. The CDR3 is 13 amino acids. This chain's CDR3 is CAISAGNTGELFF. The CDR3 DNA is TGTGCCATCAGTGCAGGGAACACCGGGGAGCTGTTTTTT.

The rearrangement links TRBV6-2 or TRBV6-3 to TRBJ2-4, with 8 bases lining up with TRBD1. V was pared by 0 bases and J by 0 bases, with 10 bases of the junction left unmatched. Germline CDR1 and CDR2: MNHEY and SVGEGT. The CDR3 totals 19 residues. CDR3 coding DNA: TGTGCCAGCAGTTACTCGCCGGACAGGGCAACTCTAGCCAAAAACATTCAGTACTTC. Its translation is CASSYSPDRATLAKNIQYF.

The J gene is TRBJ2-5, the V gene TRBV5-1; unclear D gene. The germline CDR1 and CDR2 sequences are SGHRS and YFSETQ. Trimming removed 1 base at V and 5 bases at J, with 9 bases between. The CDR3 totals 13 residues. The CDR3: CASSLTAEETQYF. The DNA of the CDR3 is TGCGCCAGCAGCTTGACAGCTGAGGAGACCCAGTACTTC.

The chain joins TRBV5-1 to TRBJ2-7; TRBD1 agrees at 12 bases. In germline, CDR1 is SGHRS, CDR2 YFSETQ. The CDR3 contains 15 residues. J was trimmed by 5 bases and V by 4 bases; bases with no gene match: 7. CDR3 in amino acids: CASSEPGTGGDEQYF. CDR3 DNA sequence: TGCGCCAGCAGCGAACCCGGGACAGGGGGCGACGAGCAGTACTTC. Full variable domain (rest looked up from reference TRBV5-1 and TRBJ2-7): KAGVTQTPRYLIKTRGQQVTLSCSPISGHRSVSWYQQTPGQGLQFLFEYFSETQRNKGNFPGRFSGRQFSNSRSEMNVSTLELGDSALYLCASSEPGTGGDEQYFGPGTRLTVT.

V gene TRBV30 combines with J gene TRBJ1-2; no definite D call. V shed 8 bases and J shed 0 bases, with 7 bases lying between them. Germline CDR1 reads GTSNPN; CDR2 reads SVGIG (reference sequence). The CDR3 is made up of 11 amino acids. CDR3 DNA: TGTGCCAGTACGACTAACTATGGCTACACCTTC. It translates to CASTTNYGYTF.

The chain combines TRBV20-1 with TRBJ2-7; D call uncertain. CDR3 size: 13 residues. CDR1 and CDR2 from the germline V gene are DFQATT and SNEGSKA (reference sequence). V was cut by 1 base and J by 3 bases, with 10 bases left in between. CDR3: CSARARYNYEQYF. The CDR3 nucleotides read TGCAGTGCTAGAGCCCGATACAACTACGAGCAGTACTTC.

This chain links TRBV14 with TRBJ1-2, with 8 bases that match TRBD1. J lost 6 bases, V lost 5 bases, and 5 bases had no gene match. CDR1 and CDR2 from the germline V gene are SGHDN and FVKESK. This CDR3 contains 13 residues. The CDR3, as DNA: TGTGCCAGCAGCAGGGACAGGTTAAATGGCTACACCTTC. Protein sequence: CASSRDRLNGYTF.